The next 25 T cell receptor beta chains were all read from a single sample in a study of cytomegalovirus exposure and HLA in healthy donors. The assay was immunoSEQ multiplex PCR, and TCRdb's table has in-frame clones only and misses some. The table lists 70,000 to 85,000 clones, around 94% of them singletons. Input material: PBMCs. Receptors were obtained from a woman aged 18-35 years in good health and CMV-seropositive.

This sequence joins TRBV28 and TRBJ2-5; the D gene is possibly TRBD2 (7 bases). V was pared by 7 bases and J by 5 bases, with 14 bases between. The CDR3 covers 13 residues. The germline V gene has CDR1 MDHEN and CDR2 SYDVKM. CDR3 loop: CASIKGGVETQYF. The DNA for the CDR3 is TGTGCCAGCATCAAGGGGGGGGTTGAGACCCAGTACTTC.

The V call is TRBV30, the J call TRBJ1-1, with D possibly matching TRBD1 (5 bases). V lost 3 bases and J 11 bases, leaving 16 bases between the germline ends. Germline V CDR1 and CDR2: GTSNPN, SVGIG (reference sequence). This CDR3 comprises 12 residues. Written as DNA, the CDR3 is TGTGCCTGGAGCCAAAGGGACTCCCCCGCTTTCTTT. Encoded protein: CAWSQRDSPAFF.

This sequence joins TRBV23-1 and TRBJ2-7, with 8 nucleotides matching TRBD1. TRBV23-1 is labeled an ORF, and its function is uncertain. CDR3 length: 19 amino acids. J lost 1 base, V lost 0 bases, and 14 bases had no gene match. CDR3 bases: TGCGCCAGCAGTCAATCGTCGGTCCCCGGGACAGGCCGTTCCTACGAGCAGTACTTC. Protein: CASSQSSVPGTGRSYEQYF.

The chain combines TRBV2 with TRBJ2-1, with 7 bases that match TRBD1. After removal of 7 bases from V and 7 bases from J, the junction contained 10 bases not matched to a gene. CDR3 size: 14 residues. Per germline, CDR1 SNHLY and CDR2 FYNNEI. DNA of the CDR3: TGTGCCAGCAACGGGCAGGGGGAGTCGAATGAGCAGTTCTTC. Residues: CASNGQGESNEQFF.

The V call is TRBV19, the J call TRBJ2-5; possible D gene TRBD2, 6 bases. Trimming took 5 bases from V and 9 from J, leaving 19 bases between them. There are 14 residues in the CDR3. The germline gives CDR1 LNHDA, CDR2 SQIVND (reference sequence). The CDR3 sequence is CASSPGRDLRAQYF. CDR3 in DNA: TGTGCCAGTAGTCCTGGCCGGGACTTAAGGGCCCAGTACTTC.

The chain has TRBV2 and TRBJ2-2; the match to TRBD2 covers 10 bases. V shed 5 bases and J 6 bases; nucleotides not matched to a gene: 3. The CDR3 totals 14 residues. The germline V gene encodes CDR1 SNHLY and CDR2 FYNNEI. The CDR3 loop reads CASSTAGGAGELFF. CDR3 bases: TGTGCCAGCAGTACAGCGGGAGGGGCCGGGGAGCTGTTTTTT.

The sample holds a few counts of this clone. The chain couples TRBV2 to TRBJ1-5, with 7 nucleotides matching TRBD1. V shed 4 bases, J shed 6 bases, and the junction held 3 bases outside the gene matches. This CDR3 has 13 residues. CDR1 and CDR2 (germline): SNHLY, FYNNEI. For the CDR3, the DNA is TGTGCCAGCAGTGGACAGGGTGGTCAGCCCCAGCATTTT. Its translation: CASSGQGGQPQHF.

The rearrangement links TRBV4-2 to TRBJ2-3; 8 bases match TRBD2. The CDR3 has 17 residues. CDR1 LGHNA and CDR2 YNFKEQ come from the germline V gene. The trim removed 0 bases at V and 4 bases at J, leaving 9 bases unmatched. The CDR3 protein is CASSQDPAGGEADTQYF. The CDR3 nucleotides read TGTGCCAGCAGCCAAGATCCTGCGGGGGGAGAGGCAGATACGCAGTATTTT.

The genes are TRBV5-6 and TRBJ1-3, with D perhaps matching TRBD1 (6 bases). This CDR3 is built from 14 residues. Germline-derived CDR1 and CDR2 are SGHDT and YYEEEE. V was shortened by 5 bases and J by 2 bases, with 11 bases between the two germline ends. The CDR3 protein is CASSKGGAGNTIYF. The CDR3 coding sequence is TGTGCCAGCAGTAAGGGGGGGGCTGGAAACACCATATATTTT. Using reference TRBV5-6 and TRBJ1-3 for the parts outside the CDR3, the full variable domain is DAGVTQSPTHLIKTRGQQVTLRCSPKSGHDTVSWYQQALGQGPQFIFQYYEEEERQRGNFPDRFSGHQFPNYSSELNVNALLLGDSALYLCASSKGGAGNTIYFGEGSWLTVV.

V and J are TRBV15 and TRBJ1-6; D gene unclear. Germline V lookup: CDR1 LNHNV, CDR2 YYDKDF (reference sequence). The CDR3 covers 15 residues. Deletions cut 5 bases from V and 0 bases from J, with 8 bases between. The CDR3 DNA reads TGTGCCACCAGCTTCCGGGGCTCCTATAATTCACCCCTCCACTTT. Its protein is CATSFRGSYNSPLHF.

The gene calls are TRBV2 and TRBJ1-1; TRBD1 might be the D (6 bases). The CDR3 loop spans 13 amino acids. The germline gives CDR1 SNHLY, CDR2 FYNNEI. V was clipped by 7 bases and J by 2 bases, with 11 bases between them. The CDR3 is CASIGGINTEAFF. The CDR3 DNA reads as TGTGCCAGCATAGGGGGTATAAACACTGAAGCTTTCTTT. The variable domain in full, completed from reference TRBV2 and TRBJ1-1, reads EPEVTQTPSHQVTQMGQEVILRCVPISNHLYFYWYRQILGQKVEFLVSFYNNEISEKSEIFDDQFSVERPDGSNFTLKIRSTKLEDSAMYFCASIGGINTEAFFGQGTRLTVV.

This clone was observed many times. The genes are TRBV6-6 and TRBJ2-7, with D hard to call. From germline, CDR1 is MNHNY and CDR2 SVGAGI (reference sequence). V was pared by 1 base and J by 4 bases, with 11 bases between. This CDR3 contains 14 residues. CDR3 protein: CASSYYLRGYEQYF. DNA of the CDR3: TGTGCCAGCAGTTACTACCTGCGAGGTTACGAGCAGTACTTC.

This sequence joins TRBV15 and TRBJ2-5, with TRBD2 matching 7 bases. The length of the CDR3 is 18 residues. The trim removed 0 bases at V and 5 bases at J, leaving 15 bases unmatched. Germline assignment: CDR1 LNHNV and CDR2 YYDKDF (reference sequence). CDR3 nucleotide sequence: TGTGCCACCAGCAGAGATCCCCAATTCGCGGGAGTCTTGGAGACCCAGTACTTC. It yields the protein CATSRDPQFAGVLETQYF. Full variable domain (outside the CDR3, taken from reference TRBV15 and TRBJ2-5): DAMVIQNPRYQVTQFGKPVTLSCSQTLNHNVMYWYQQKSSQAPKLLFHYYDKDFNNEADTPDNFQSRRPNTSFCFLDIRSPGLGDTAMYLCATSRDPQFAGVLETQYFGPGTRLLVL.

The J gene is TRBJ2-1, the V gene TRBV13, with 8 bases lining up with TRBD1. The CDR3 is 13 residues long. CDR1 and CDR2 from the germline V gene are PRHDT and FYEKMQ (reference sequence). The ends lost 5 bases at V and 7 bases at J; junction bases unmatched: 4. The CDR3 spells CASSPDRVNEQFF. In DNA form, the CDR3 reads TGTGCCAGCAGCCCGGACAGGGTAAATGAGCAGTTCTTC.

V usage is TRBV23-1 and J usage is TRBJ1-2; D perhaps matches TRBD1 (5 bases). TRBV23-1 falls under the ORF class, with uncertain function. The V gene lost 6 bases and the J gene lost 3 bases, with 14 bases spanning the gap. The CDR3 extends over 14 amino acids. Here the CDR3 reads CASSGHRRYYGYTF. CDR3 sequence (DNA): TGCGCCAGCAGCGGACACAGGCGATACTATGGCTACACCTTC.

The rearrangement links TRBV5-6 to TRBJ1-2, with TRBD1 as a possible D gene (6 bases). CDR1 is SGHDT and CDR2 is YYEEEE in the germline V gene. This CDR3 is built from 14 residues. V lost 0 bases to trimming and J lost 4 bases, with 10 bases between them. CDR3 nucleotide sequence: TGTGCCAGCAGCTTGGGACAGGCCTCCTATGGCTACACCTTC. Translated, it gives CASSLGQASYGYTF.

The V gene is TRBV5-6, the J gene TRBJ2-7; 9 bases fit TRBD1. Germline V gene data show CDR1 as SGHDT and CDR2 as YYEEEE. V shed 4 bases, J shed 3 bases, and the junction held 2 bases outside the gene matches. This CDR3 spans 13 amino acids. The DNA of the CDR3 is TGTGCCAGCAGCGTGACAGGGGGCTACGAGCAGTACTTC. It codes for CASSVTGGYEQYF.

V is TRBV5-1 and J is TRBJ2-7, with D tentatively TRBD2 (5 bases). This CDR3 region has 13 residues. The germline CDR1 and CDR2 sequences are SGHRS and YFSETQ. The V end was cut by 7 bases, the J end by 2 bases, with 13 bases between. The CDR3 nucleotides are TGCGCCAGCGGAGGCACCTCCACCTACGAGCAGTACTTC. Translated, it gives CASGGTSTYEQYF.

The chain couples TRBV19 to TRBJ2-1; 7 bases align to TRBD1. This CDR3 has 15 residues. CDR1 LNHDA and CDR2 SQIVND come from the germline V gene (reference sequence). Trimming removed 6 bases from V and 0 bases from J; junction bases left unmatched: 5. CDR3 nucleotide sequence: TGTGCCAGTAGATTGGACAGGAGCTCCTACAATGAGCAGTTCTTC. This translates into CASRLDRSSYNEQFF.

Written as DNA, the CDR3 is TGTGCCTGGAGTGTATGGCGTCAGGGAAAAGAATCACCCCTCCACTTT. It translates to CAWSVWRQGKESPLHF. This chain connects TRBV30 to TRBJ1-6, with D possibly matching TRBD1 (5 bases). CDR1 is GTSNPN, CDR2 SVGIG, per germline (reference sequence). Trimming took off 0 bases at V and 10 bases at J, with 19 bases between the two ends. CDR3 size: 16 residues.

This chain uses TRBV5-1 with TRBJ2-2; TRBD1 agrees at 10 bases. V lost 3 bases, J lost 0 bases, and 11 bases stayed unmatched. This CDR3 has 19 amino acids. In germline, CDR1 is SGHRS, CDR2 YFSETQ. The CDR3 bases are TGCGCCAGCAGCTCAATGCTGCCGGGACAGGGGTCGAACACCGGGGAGCTGTTTTTT. This codes for CASSSMLPGQGSNTGELFF.

This clone appeared a single time. This chain connects TRBV9 to TRBJ2-5, with D possibly TRBD2 on 5 matching bases. The CDR3 covers 15 residues. CDR1 is SGDLS, CDR2 YYNGEE, per germline. V lost 0 bases and J lost 2, with 11 bases in between. In DNA form, the CDR3 reads TGTGCCAGCAGCGTAGCCGGGGTGGGGCAAGAGACCCAGTACTTC. This translates into CASSVAGVGQETQYF.

The chain couples TRBV6-5 to TRBJ1-3; D is ambiguous. With 7 bases removed from V and 8 bases from J, the gap between germline ends came to 9 bases. Germline V gives CDR1 MNHEY, CDR2 SVGAGI. The CDR3 extends over 11 amino acids. The CDR3 loop is CASKRGDTIYF. CDR3 sequence (DNA): TGTGCCAGCAAACGGGGAGACACCATATATTTT.

The rearrangement joins TRBV7-9 to TRBJ1-1; the D gene is possibly TRBD1 (5 bases). Germline V gives CDR1 SEHNR, CDR2 FQNEAQ (reference sequence). The CDR3 spans 15 residues. With 5 bases removed from V and 5 bases from J, the gap between germline ends came to 18 bases. CDR3 bases: TGTGCCAGCAGCCCCAGAGAGGGGAGGTGGACTGAAGCTTTCTTT. Translating gives CASSPREGRWTEAFF.

This sequence joins TRBV7-2 and TRBJ1-5, with TRBD1 matching over 7 bases. Losses at the gene ends were 5 bases for V and 2 bases for J; bases not matched to a gene: 9. This CDR3 is 16 amino acids long. Germline V CDR1 and CDR2: SGHTA, FQGNSA. The CDR3 spells CASSPEFDRGNQPQHF. CDR3 nucleotides: TGTGCCAGCAGCCCTGAATTCGACAGGGGCAATCAGCCCCAGCATTTT.